The 13 T cell receptor beta chains listed next were all sequenced from one sample in a study of blood T cell repertoires in COVID-19. The method was immunoSEQ multiplex PCR; TCRdb's version includes in-frame clones alone and lacks a portion of them. This table holds tens of thousands of clones, around 88% found once. The sequenced sample was peripheral blood. The receptors derive from a woman aged 80 or over with acute or convalescent COVID-19.

The CDR3 region has the DNA TGTGCCACCTCCCCGGGCGGGACCACCTACAATGAGCAGTTCTTC. Protein: CATSPGGTTYNEQFF. The V gene is TRBV19, the J gene TRBJ2-1; D might be TRBD2 (6 bases). V lost 10 bases to trimming and J lost 2 bases, with 18 bases between them. Germline V gene sequence: CDR1 LNHDA, CDR2 SQIVND (reference sequence). The CDR3 is made up of 15 amino acids.

This clone has just one count. The CDR3: CASRRQGRSNEQFF. CDR3 coding DNA: TGTGCCAGTAGGCGACAGGGAAGGTCCAATGAGCAGTTCTTC. This rearrangement joins TRBV19 to TRBJ2-1; TRBD1 agrees at 7 bases. This CDR3 spans 14 amino acids. V shed 6 bases and J 6 bases; nucleotides not matched to a gene: 8. Germline V gene sequence: CDR1 LNHDA, CDR2 SQIVND (reference sequence).

V usage is TRBV11-2 and J usage is TRBJ2-3; 9 bases fit TRBD2. Germline loops: CDR1 SGHAT, CDR2 FQNNGV. With 3 bases clipped from V and 4 bases from J, the junction kept 14 bases outside the gene matches. CDR3 size: 18 residues. CDR3: CASSFRLAGILSADTQYF. In DNA form, the CDR3 reads TGTGCCAGCAGCTTTCGGCTAGCGGGGATATTAAGCGCAGATACGCAGTATTTT.

The chain combines TRBV5-8 with TRBJ1-4; D not certain. Germline V gene data show CDR1 as SGHTS and CDR2 as YDEGEE. This CDR3 comprises 12 residues. V lost 7 bases, J lost 7 bases, and 11 bases lay in between. The CDR3 loop is CASRSLGEKLFF. Here the CDR3 DNA reads TGTGCCAGCCGGTCTCTCGGTGAAAAACTGTTTTTT.

The chain joins TRBV6-5 to TRBJ1-3, with 8 bases that match TRBD1. V gave up 11 bases and J gave up 1 base; unmatched junction bases: 7. The CDR3 has 14 residues. Germline V gene sequence: CDR1 MNHEY, CDR2 SVGAGI. CDR3 sequence reads: CAGRDRTSGNTIYF. DNA for the CDR3: TGTGCCGGGAGGGACAGGACTTCTGGAAACACCATATATTTT.

The chain carries TRBV5-8 and TRBJ2-7, with TRBD1 matching 8 bases. This CDR3 spans 14 amino acids. CDR1 and CDR2 from the germline V gene are SGHTS and YDEGEE. V shed 6 bases, J shed 5 bases, and the junction held 10 bases outside the gene matches. The CDR3 here is CASTNLRGRHEQYF. CDR3 sequence (DNA): TGTGCCAGCACCAATCTCAGGGGGCGGCACGAGCAGTACTTC.

The chain recombines TRBV5-1 with TRBJ2-6, with TRBD1 matching over 9 bases. CDR1 and CDR2 from the germline V gene are SGHRS and YFSETQ. The CDR3 length is 18 residues. The trim removed 5 bases at V and 5 bases at J, leaving 14 bases unmatched. CDR3: CASRSGTGLSLRANVLTF. CDR3 DNA sequence: TGCGCCAGCAGATCCGGGACAGGGCTATCTCTTAGGGCCAACGTCCTGACTTTC.

This rearrangement joins TRBV5-1 to TRBJ1-1; 9 nucleotides agree with TRBD1. The CDR3 has 14 residues. Germline lookup yields CDR1 SGHRS and CDR2 YFSETQ. V was clipped by 5 bases and J by 6 bases; unmatched bases: 8. The chain's CDR3 is CASRIPGQGAEAFF. The DNA for the CDR3 is TGCGCCAGCAGGATTCCGGGACAGGGCGCTGAAGCTTTCTTT.

The rearrangement joins TRBV7-2 to TRBJ2-7; D is ambiguous. This CDR3 has 14 amino acids. Per germline, CDR1 SGHTA and CDR2 FQGNSA. The V and J ends lost 1 base and 2 bases respectively, with 9 bases between them. CDR3 amino acids: CASSLVASTYEQYF. The CDR3 nucleotides are TGTGCCAGCAGCTTAGTGGCCAGTACCTACGAGCAGTACTTC.

J is TRBJ2-3 and V is TRBV3-1 (or the pseudogene TRBV3-2), with a weak D call TRBD2 (7 bases). V was trimmed by 6 bases and J by 4 bases, leaving 20 bases between them. Germline V gene data show CDR1 as LGHDT and CDR2 as YNNKEL (reference sequence). The CDR3 is made up of 16 amino acids. The CDR3 DNA sequence: TGTGCCAGCAGTGCTATGGGGGGGGGCCCCTCAGATACGCAGTATTTT. It is translated as CASSAMGGGPSDTQYF.

The rearrangement links TRBV5-6 to TRBJ2-2; TRBD1 agrees at 8 bases. V lost 3 bases, J lost 4 bases, and 2 bases stayed unmatched. The CDR3 consists of 14 residues. CDR1 is SGHDT, CDR2 YYEEEE, per germline. The CDR3 reads CASSYGTGTGELFF. The CDR3 nucleotides read TGTGCCAGCAGCTATGGGACAGGCACCGGGGAGCTGTTTTTT.

The V and J genes are TRBV5-6 and TRBJ1-1, with D perhaps matching TRBD1 (5 bases). Germline V gene data show CDR1 as SGHDT and CDR2 as YYEEEE. The ends were cut back, 3 bases at V and 2 bases at J, with 14 bases in the middle. The length of the CDR3 is 15 residues. CDR3: CASSSTRGYNTEAFF. CDR3 sequence (DNA): TGTGCCAGCAGCTCTACTCGGGGGTACAACACTGAAGCTTTCTTT.

This clone was detected a few times. The rearrangement links TRBV5-1 to TRBJ2-1; D is possibly TRBD2 (7 bases). From germline, CDR1 is SGHRS and CDR2 YFSETQ. CDR3 length: 15 residues. With 4 bases removed from V and 8 bases from J, the gap between germline ends came to 19 bases. CDR3 region: CASSRMGGPSYEQFF. The CDR3 DNA reads as TGCGCCAGCAGCCGGATGGGGGGGCCTTCGTATGAGCAGTTCTTC. The full variable domain, in which reference TRBV5-1 and TRBJ2-1 provide the parts outside the CDR3, is KAGVTQTPRYLIKTRGQQVTLSCSPISGHRSVSWYQQTPGQGLQFLFEYFSETQRNKGNFPGRFSGRQFSNSRSEMNVSTLELGDSALYLCASSRMGGPSYEQFFGPGTRLTVL.